The present T cell receptor (beta chain) was sequenced within a study of cytomegalovirus exposure and HLA in healthy donors. The CDR3 consists of 16 residues. V dropped 3 bases and J dropped 4 bases, with 16 bases sitting between them. In germline, CDR1 is MNHNS, CDR2 SASEGT. Concerning this clone itself: Its antigen remains unknown.

Overall study results and limits: DRB1 showed the most TCR associations and HLA-C the fewest in a later analysis, as rates varied by HLA locus. The study labeled 150 to 200 TCR beta chains cytomegalovirus-associated. The likely origin of a cluster of highly shared sequence variants was a sequencing artifact.

PCR employed 60 Vbeta and 13 Jbeta primers. Method: immunoSEQ multiplex PCR; TCRdb's copy keeps in-frame clones and lacks some. The repertoire holds under 200,000 clones, with around two thirds as singletons. This TCR was sampled from a middle-aged man in good health and CMV-seronegative. The V call is TRBV6-1, the J call TRBJ2-1; possibly TRBD1 for D (7 bases). Sequencing used PBMCs. CDR3 bases: TGTGCCAGCAGTGATGAACAGGGGAGGTATTACAATGAGCAGTTCTTC. It translates to CASSDEQGRYYNEQFF.